Listed below are T cell receptor beta chains from one sample, sequenced in a study of T cells in Graves' hyperthyroidism and ophthalmopathy. MiXCR was run by TCRdb on the multiplex PCR reads, yielding one entry per CDR3 protein. The sample has hundreds of thousands of distinct CDR3 sequences; about 20% are singletons. The sequencing input was blood. These receptor sequences come from a man in his forties or fifties with Graves' ophthalmopathy. Each CDR3 is given with its conserved first and last residue.

v_gene	j_gene	CDR3aa
TRBV29-1	TRBJ2-2	CSVDRGRGGELFF
TRBV18	TRBJ1-1	CASARGGNTEAFF
TRBV11-3	TRBJ2-2	CASSLHRETANTGELFF
TRBV29-1	TRBJ2-7	CSVEVGGPREQYF
TRBV7-9	TRBJ2-1	CASSLPLEPKQFF
TRBV28	TRBJ2-3	CASSFQLTSGSSADTQYF
TRBV6-9	TRBJ2-3	CASSSAAGLNTQYF
TRBV7-6	TRBJ2-5	CASSLGGAKETQYF
TRBV4-3	TRBJ2-3	CASSQGNTDTQYF
TRBV27	TRBJ2-7	CASSSRLAGGAYEQYF
TRBV11-1	TRBJ2-7	CASSLNREGYEQYF
TRBV11-2	TRBJ2-1	CASRAGRVKYNEQFF
TRBV15	TRBJ2-5	CATSRGGRETQYF
TRBV30	TRBJ2-3	CAWRESSTDTQYF
TRBV2	TRBJ2-1	CASRVAGRNEQFF
TRBV18	TRBJ2-5	CASSPREGAQETQYF
TRBV3-1	TRBJ1-1	CASSPQAGGNTEAFF
TRBV4-1	TRBJ2-7	CASSQSGTGGYEQYF
TRBV12-5	TRBJ1-4	CASGLEPFEKLFF
TRBV6-1	TRBJ1-5	CASSLGTGNSNQPQHF
TRBV7-2	TRBJ2-1	CASSPQPGRAGEQFF
TRBV6-1	TRBJ2-1	CASSHSGRANEQFF
TRBV5-1	TRBJ1-2	CASSSQGNYGYTF
TRBV5-1	TRBJ2-2	CASSLDGGNTGELFF
TRBV7-9	TRBJ2-1	CASSSSPYNEQFF
TRBV5-1	TRBJ1-1	CASSMRAKNTEAFF
TRBV20-1	TRBJ2-7	CSARGTPSMYEQYF